Each of the 30 T cell receptor beta chains below was sequenced from the same sample in a study of response to subunit inactivated influenza vaccine. TCRdb passed the RT-PCR reads through MiXCR, listing each CDR3 protein once. The top ten hold 9.5% to 11% of the sample, which has hundreds of thousands of distinct CDR3 sequences, 10% to 12% seen once. These data were also filed under a second study, of T cells expressing NK-cell markers. That work states: The TCR beta cDNA came from 5'RACE template switching with UMIs.

Sample: PBMCs from blood, taken on the day of vaccination. These receptors were obtained from a man aged 45-60 years who received an inactivated influenza vaccine.

This clonotype was recorded a few times. This chain connects TRBV12-3 or TRBV12-4 to TRBJ2-3; 8 nucleotides match TRBD2. The CDR3 runs 15 residues. Trimming removed 7 bases from V and 1 base from J; junction bases left unmatched: 7. CDR3 protein: CASNDRGGGTDTQYF. DNA for the CDR3: TGTGCCAGCAACGATCGGGGGGGGGGCACAGATACGCAGTATTTT.

There are a few counts of this clonotype. The rearrangement joins TRBV9 to TRBJ2-1; D possibly corresponds to TRBD1 (6 bases). The CDR3 runs to 15 residues. Germline CDR1 SGDLS, CDR2 YYNGEE. V lost 1 base and J 1 base, leaving 9 bases between the germline ends. The CDR3 here is CASSVLGGSYNEQFF. CDR3 DNA: TGTGCCAGCAGCGTATTAGGGGGATCCTACAATGAGCAGTTCTTC.

Notes on this clonotype: A much more abundant neighbour one base away suggests this may be a read error. J is TRBJ1-5 and V is TRBV28; tentative D call: TRBD1 (6 bases). Per germline, CDR1 MDHEN and CDR2 SYDVKM. The CDR3 has 15 residues. The DNA of the CDR3 is TGTGCCAGCAGTTCCTTGGGGGGGGGCAATCAGCCCCACCATTTT. Amino acids: CASSSLGGGNQPHHF.

On this clonotype itself: This may arise from a read error, as a much more abundant clone is one base away. The V gene is TRBV7-2, the J gene TRBJ1-1; a weak D match, TRBD1 (5 bases). The CDR3 runs 14 residues. Germline V CDR1 and CDR2: SGHTA, FQGNSA. DNA of the CDR3: TGTGTCAGCAGCTGGGGCGGCCTGAACACTGAAGCTTTCTTT. The encoded protein is CVSSWGGLNTEAFF.

The table lists this clonotype with a few counts. V usage is TRBV7-6 and J usage is TRBJ2-3; TRBD2 aligns across 9 bases. Looked up from germline, CDR1 is SGHVS and CDR2 is FNYEAQ. The J segment lost 0 bases and the V segment lost 4 bases, leaving 11 bases of the junction unmatched. This CDR3 comprises 18 residues. Here the CDR3 reads CASSSGVDLAGSTDTQYF. As DNA, the CDR3 is TGTGCCAGCAGCTCCGGGGTGGATCTAGCGGGAAGCACAGATACGCAGTATTTT.

The chain carries TRBV29-1 and TRBJ2-3; 10 bases match TRBD1. The V and J ends lost 7 bases and 4 bases, in that order; junction bases with no gene match: 5. The germline V gene has CDR1 SQVTM and CDR2 ANQGSEA. This CDR3 spans 13 amino acids. CDR3 in DNA: TGCAGCGCGACAGGGGGCGCGTCAGATACGCAGTATTTT. Amino acids: CSATGGASDTQYF.

This clonotype was detected a few times. The V and J genes are TRBV3-1 and TRBJ2-3; 8 bases line up with TRBD2. V lost 4 bases and J lost 4; bases outside the gene matches: 10. The germline gives CDR1 LGHDT, CDR2 YNNKEL (reference sequence). The CDR3 is 16 residues long. The DNA of the CDR3 is TGTGCCAGCAGCCGTCGATACTTCGGGGGGGCAGATACGCAGTATTTT. Translation gives CASSRRYFGGADTQYF.

This clonotype turned up a few times. The gene calls are TRBV28 and TRBJ2-5, with no clear D. Germline lookup yields CDR1 MDHEN and CDR2 SYDVKM. Trimming took 5 bases from V and 3 from J, leaving 4 bases between them. This CDR3 has 11 residues. The CDR3 here is CASSDKETQYF. The CDR3 DNA reads TGTGCCAGCAGTGACAAAGAGACCCAGTACTTC.

This clonotype was found once. The chain employs TRBV18 and TRBJ2-7; D gene ambiguous. The CDR3 is 17 residues long. V was shortened by 0 bases and J by 7 bases, with 22 bases between the two germline ends. Germline CDR1 KGHSH, CDR2 LQKENI. The CDR3: CASSPPPLLTPLEEQYF. In DNA, the CDR3 is TGTGCCAGCTCACCACCTCCCCTCCTTACCCCCTTAGAGGAGCAGTACTTC.

V usage is TRBV6-2 or TRBV6-3 and J usage is TRBJ2-4; TRBD2 agrees at 8 bases. CDR1 is MNHEY and CDR2 is SVGEGT in the germline V gene. The length of the CDR3 is 16 residues. The J segment lost 0 bases and the V segment lost 5 bases, leaving 6 bases of the junction unmatched. The CDR3 reads CASSTGGGEAKNIQYF. CDR3 bases: TGTGCCAGCAGTACGGGGGGGGGCGAAGCCAAAAACATTCAGTACTTC.

This clonotype has more than one count but fewer than ten. This sequence joins TRBV29-1 and TRBJ2-5; D remains unclear. This CDR3 is built from 17 residues. Germline V gene lookup returns CDR1 SQVTM and CDR2 ANQGSEA. V lost 7 bases and J lost 0, with 24 bases in between. CDR3 bases: TGCAGCGGATTGATAACGGAACCAACCGAGTACCAAGAGACCCAGTACTTC. It translates to CSGLITEPTEYQETQYF. The variable domain in full, completed from reference TRBV29-1 and TRBJ2-5, reads SAVISQKPSRDICQRGTSLTIQCQVDSQVTMMFWYRQQPGQSLTLIATANQGSEATYESGFVIDKFPISRPNLTFSTLTVSNMSPEDSSIYLCSGLITEPTEYQETQYFGPGTRLLVL.

V is TRBV6-2 or TRBV6-3 and J is TRBJ2-7, with D possibly TRBD1 on 6 matching bases. Per the germline V gene, CDR1 is MNHEY and CDR2 is SVGEGT. Trimming took off 5 bases at V and 3 bases at J, with 11 bases between the two ends. The CDR3 consists of 13 residues. CDR3: CASSADRYYEQYF. CDR3 DNA: TGTGCCAGCAGTGCGGACAGATACTACGAGCAGTACTTC.

The V call is TRBV7-2, the J call TRBJ1-2; D perhaps matches TRBD1 (6 bases). The germline gives CDR1 SGHTA, CDR2 FQGNSA. The ends were cut back, 6 bases at V and 4 bases at J, with 12 bases in the middle. The CDR3 has 13 amino acids. CDR3 sequence (DNA): TGTGCCAGCAGACCGACAGGACCCTATGGCTACACCTTC. Translation gives CASRPTGPYGYTF. The whole variable domain, filled in from reference TRBV7-2 and TRBJ1-2, reads GAGVSQSPSNKVTEKGKDVELRCDPISGHTALYWYRQSLGQGLEFLIYFQGNSAPDKSGLPSDRFSAERTGGSVSTLTIQRTQQEDSAVYLCASRPTGPYGYTFGSGTRLTVV.

This clonotype was picked up a small number of times. This sequence joins TRBV5-1 and TRBJ2-1; a weak D match, TRBD2 (7 bases). Germline lookup yields CDR1 SGHRS and CDR2 YFSETQ. Trimming shortened V by 3 bases and J by 2 bases, and 24 bases separated the two germline ends. The CDR3 totals 19 residues. The CDR3 DNA is TGCGCCAGCAGCTGGGCCCAGGGGTTGGCGGGAGTGGCCTACAATGAGCAGTTCTTC. It codes for CASSWAQGLAGVAYNEQFF.

The V and J genes are TRBV24-1 and TRBJ2-3; D possibly corresponds to TRBD2 (5 bases). V lost 0 bases and J 1 base, leaving 7 bases between the germline ends. Germline loops: CDR1 KGHDR, CDR2 SFDVKD. CDR3 length: 15 residues. The CDR3 DNA is TGTGCCACCAGTGATTTGCGGGGAGGCACAGATACGCAGTATTTT. This sequence encodes CATSDLRGGTDTQYF.

The chain links TRBV20-1 to TRBJ2-5; TRBD2 matches at 12 bases. Germline assignment: CDR1 DFQATT and CDR2 SNEGSKA (reference sequence). The CDR3 consists of 15 residues. J was trimmed by 4 bases and V by 5 bases; bases with no gene match: 8. The CDR3 nucleotides read TGCAGTGCTGGCCTGCTACTAGCGGGGGGAGAGACCCAGTACTTC. Translation: CSAGLLLAGGETQYF.

J is TRBJ1-1 and V is TRBV12-3 or TRBV12-4, with TRBD1 matching over 8 bases. The V and J ends lost 2 bases and 5 bases, in that order; junction bases with no gene match: 7. The CDR3 is 15 amino acids. The CDR3 bases are TGTGCCAGCAGTTTATACAGGGGGTTGAGAACTGAAGCTTTCTTT. Translation gives CASSLYRGLRTEAFF.

Regarding this clonotype: This likely comes from a read error, as the CDR3 has no conserved phenylalanine or tryptophan at its end. J is TRBJ2-7 and V is TRBV20-1, with 8 bases lining up with TRBD1. Trimming took 6 bases from V and 3 from J; bases not matched to a gene: 13. From germline, CDR1 is DFQATT and CDR2 SNEGSKA (reference sequence). The CDR3 is 15 residues long. Written as DNA, the CDR3 is TGCAGTGCCCAGGCACCGACAGGGGTCAGCTACGAGCAGTACTTG. This translates into CSAQAPTGVSYEQYL.

V gene TRBV7-2 combines with J gene TRBJ2-1, with D perhaps given as TRBD1 or TRBD2 (5 bases each). Looked up from germline, CDR1 is SGHTA and CDR2 is FQGNSA. Trimming took 1 base from V and 9 from J, leaving 13 bases between them. The CDR3 sequence is 14 residues long. Here the CDR3 reads CASSLGRTLSEQFF. CDR3 coding DNA: TGTGCCAGCAGCTTAGGGAGGACACTGAGTGAGCAGTTCTTC.

CDR3 residues: CASSLGLRAGRYNEQFF. The CDR3 DNA follows: TGTGCCAGCAGCTTAGGTCTTAGAGCGGGACGTTACAATGAGCAGTTCTTC. This rearrangement joins TRBV7-8 to TRBJ2-1, with 7 bases identical to TRBD2. The CDR3 extends over 17 amino acids. Germline V lookup: CDR1 SGHVS, CDR2 FQNEAQ. J was trimmed by 4 bases and V by 1 base; bases with no gene match: 10.

This chain connects TRBV12-3 or TRBV12-4 to TRBJ1-1; D unresolved. The CDR3 is 11 amino acids. Trimming shortened V by 5 bases and J by 9 bases, and 10 bases separated the two germline ends. The DNA for the CDR3 is TGTGCCAGCAGTGGCAGGCTGAAAGCTTTCTTT. Residues: CASSGRLKAFF.

This clonotype has just a few counts. This sequence joins TRBV12-3 or TRBV12-4 and TRBJ2-1; D gene uncertain. This CDR3 has 13 amino acids. Trimming took 6 bases from V and 4 from J, leaving 10 bases between them. CDR3 residues: CASSLHLYNEQFF. As DNA, the CDR3 is TGTGCCAGCAGCCTCCATTTATACAATGAGCAGTTCTTC.

CDR3 protein: CSARPTGKGYNEQFF. CDR3 DNA sequence: TGCAGTGCTAGACCTACAGGGAAAGGATACAATGAGCAGTTCTTC. J is TRBJ2-1 and V is TRBV20-1, with a possible D match to TRBD1 (6 bases). The ends were cut back, 2 bases at V and 4 bases at J, with 15 bases in the middle. The germline V gene has CDR1 DFQATT and CDR2 SNEGSKA (reference sequence). The CDR3 is 15 amino acids.

This clonotype appeared many times. This sequence joins TRBV4-3 and TRBJ2-2; D is perhaps TRBD1 (5 bases). Germline V CDR1 and CDR2: LGHNA, YSLEER. The V end lost 0 bases, the J end lost 3 bases, and 11 bases lay between the germline ends. This CDR3 region has 16 residues. CDR3 region: CASSQDSVRDTGELFF. CDR3 DNA sequence: TGCGCCAGCAGCCAAGACTCGGTCAGGGACACCGGGGAGCTGTTTTTT.

The rearrangement uses TRBV29-1 and TRBJ1-2; no reliable D call. Germline CDR1 SQVTM, CDR2 ANQGSEA. CDR3 length: 16 amino acids. Deletions cut 5 bases from V and 0 bases from J, with 19 bases between. CDR3 loop: CSVRMYGSSANYGYTF. In nucleotides, the CDR3 is TGCAGCGTTAGGATGTATGGATCCTCAGCTAACTATGGCTACACCTTC.

The chain carries TRBV10-2 and TRBJ1-1; TRBD1 might be the D (5 bases). Deletions cut 8 bases from V and 5 bases from J, with 18 bases between. CDR1 and CDR2 from the germline V gene are WSHSY and SAAADI. The CDR3 spans 14 residues. CDR3 amino acids: CASEAGPEKTEAFF. The CDR3 DNA reads TGCGCCAGCGAAGCAGGGCCGGAAAAAACTGAAGCTTTCTTT.

The chain links TRBV6-2 or TRBV6-3 to TRBJ2-7, with 9 bases aligning to TRBD2. The V gene's germline CDR1 is MNHEY and CDR2 SVGEGT. This CDR3 has 14 amino acids. With V trimmed by 7 bases and J by 3 bases, 7 bases remained unmatched. The CDR3 loop reads CASKPLAGNYEQYF. DNA for the CDR3: TGTGCCAGCAAACCTCTAGCGGGGAACTACGAGCAGTACTTC.

This clonotype was seen more than once but under ten times. The gene calls are TRBV4-3 and TRBJ2-3; 9 positions match TRBD1. The germline gives CDR1 LGHNA, CDR2 YSLEER. CDR3 length equals 18 residues. Trimming at V came to 0 bases and at J to 3 bases, leaving 10 bases not matched to a gene. The CDR3 region is CASSQDWRDRDGTDTQYF. The CDR3 nucleotides read TGCGCCAGCAGCCAAGATTGGAGGGACAGGGATGGAACAGATACGCAGTATTTT.

The rearrangement joins TRBV9 to TRBJ2-1, with 8 nucleotides matching TRBD2. The CDR3 is 13 residues long. Germline trimming cut 5 bases from V and 9 bases from J; bases unmatched to any gene: 7. Germline V gene sequence: CDR1 SGDLS, CDR2 YYNGEE. The CDR3 loop is CASSGTSFAEQFF. The CDR3 bases are TGTGCCAGCAGTGGGACTAGTTTTGCTGAGCAGTTCTTC.

This chain connects TRBV6-2 or TRBV6-3 to TRBJ2-3, with 8 bases matching TRBD2. The CDR3 is made up of 16 amino acids. CDR1 is MNHEY, CDR2 SVGEGT, per germline. The J segment lost 7 bases and the V segment lost 0 bases, leaving 9 bases of the junction unmatched. DNA for the CDR3: TGTGCCAGCAGTTACTCGCCTCAGCGGGAGAGGTATACGCAGTATTTT. Translation: CASSYSPQRERYTQYF.